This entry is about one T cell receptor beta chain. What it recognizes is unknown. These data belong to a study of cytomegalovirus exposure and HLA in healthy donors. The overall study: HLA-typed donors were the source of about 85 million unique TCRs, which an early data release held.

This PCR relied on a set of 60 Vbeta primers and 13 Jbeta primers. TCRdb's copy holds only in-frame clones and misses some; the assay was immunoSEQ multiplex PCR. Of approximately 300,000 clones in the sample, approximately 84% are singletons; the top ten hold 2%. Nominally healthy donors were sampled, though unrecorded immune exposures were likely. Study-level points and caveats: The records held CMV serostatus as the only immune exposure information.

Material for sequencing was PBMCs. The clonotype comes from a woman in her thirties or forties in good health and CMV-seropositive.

Here the CDR3 reads CASSLYRTGTNEKLFF. The CDR3 coding sequence is TGTGCCAGCAGCTTATACCGGACAGGAACTAATGAAAAACTGTTTTTT. The gene calls are TRBV7-9 and TRBJ1-4; TRBD1 aligns across 7 bases. With 2 bases clipped from V and 1 base from J, the junction kept 4 bases outside the gene matches. Germline loops: CDR1 SEHNR, CDR2 FQNEAQ (reference sequence). The length of the CDR3 is 16 residues.